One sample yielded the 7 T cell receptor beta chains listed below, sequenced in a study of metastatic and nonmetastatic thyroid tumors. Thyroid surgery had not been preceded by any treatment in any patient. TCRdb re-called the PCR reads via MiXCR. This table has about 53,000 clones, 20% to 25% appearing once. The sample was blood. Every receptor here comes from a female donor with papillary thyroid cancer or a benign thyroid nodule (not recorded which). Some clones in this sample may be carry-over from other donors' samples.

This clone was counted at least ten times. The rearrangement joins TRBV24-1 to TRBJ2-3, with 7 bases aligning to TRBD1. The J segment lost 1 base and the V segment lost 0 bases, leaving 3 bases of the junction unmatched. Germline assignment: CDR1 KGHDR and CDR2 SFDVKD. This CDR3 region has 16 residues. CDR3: CATSDLPGQGTDTQYF. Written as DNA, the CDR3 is TGTGCCACCAGTGATTTGCCCGGACAGGGCACAGATACGCAGTATTTT.

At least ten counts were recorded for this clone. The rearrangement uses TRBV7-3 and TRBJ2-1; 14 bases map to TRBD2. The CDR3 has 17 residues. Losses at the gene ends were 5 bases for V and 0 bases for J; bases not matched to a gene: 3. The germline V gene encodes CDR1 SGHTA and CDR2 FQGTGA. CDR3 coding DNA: TGTGCCAGCAGCGGCGGGACTAGCGGGGGCTCCTACAATGAGCAGTTCTTC. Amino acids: CASSGGTSGGSYNEQFF.

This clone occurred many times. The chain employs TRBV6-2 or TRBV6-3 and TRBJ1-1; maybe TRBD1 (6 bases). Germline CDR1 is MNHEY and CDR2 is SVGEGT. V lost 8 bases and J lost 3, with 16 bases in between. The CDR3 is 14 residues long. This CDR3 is CASQAGVADTEAFF. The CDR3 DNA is TGTGCCAGCCAAGCAGGGGTAGCGGACACTGAAGCTTTCTTT.

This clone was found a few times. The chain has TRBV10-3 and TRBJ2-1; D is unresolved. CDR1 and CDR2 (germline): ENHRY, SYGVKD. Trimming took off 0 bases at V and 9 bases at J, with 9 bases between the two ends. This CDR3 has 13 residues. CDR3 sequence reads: CAISESYECEQFF. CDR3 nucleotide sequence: TGTGCCATCAGTGAGTCCTATGAGTGTGAGCAGTTCTTC.

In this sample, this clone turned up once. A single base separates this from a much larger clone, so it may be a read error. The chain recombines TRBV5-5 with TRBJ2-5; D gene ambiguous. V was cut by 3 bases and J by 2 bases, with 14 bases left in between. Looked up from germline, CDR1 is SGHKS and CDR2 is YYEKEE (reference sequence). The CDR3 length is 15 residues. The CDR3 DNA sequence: TGTGCCAGCAGCTGGAGCTTAGTCCTACAAGAGACCCAGTACTTC. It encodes CASSWSLVLQETQYF.

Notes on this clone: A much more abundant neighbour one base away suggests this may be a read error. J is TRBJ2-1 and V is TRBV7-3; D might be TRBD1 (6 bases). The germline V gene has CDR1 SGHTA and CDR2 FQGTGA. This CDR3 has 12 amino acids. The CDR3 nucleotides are TGTGCCAGCAGCCCTACAGGGAATGATCAGTTCTTC. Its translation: CASSPTGNDQFF.

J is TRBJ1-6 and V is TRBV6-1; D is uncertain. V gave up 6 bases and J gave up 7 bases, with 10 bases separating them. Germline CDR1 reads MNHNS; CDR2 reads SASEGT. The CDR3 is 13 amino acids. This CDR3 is CASRRLENSPLHF. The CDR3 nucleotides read TGTGCCAGCAGAAGATTGGAAAATTCACCCCTCCACTTT.